Each of the 30 T cell receptor beta chains below was sequenced from the same sample in a study of blood T cells in healthy people across ages. A second 7 to 11 cycle PCR used barcoded and J-beta primers. TCRdb re-called the 5' RACE reads through MiXCR, storing one row per CDR3 protein. The table has over 1,500,000 distinct CDR3 sequences, 30% to 40% seen once. Material: blood. These receptors were collected from a human donor in good health.

J is TRBJ1-1 and V is TRBV5-5; no clear D. V was clipped by 1 base and J by 7 bases, with 11 bases between them. Germline V gene sequence: CDR1 SGHKS, CDR2 YYEKEE (reference sequence). CDR3 size: 13 residues. CDR3 sequence (DNA): TGTGCCAGCAGCTTGTCAATTAGGGATGAAGCTTTCTTT. Translated, it gives CASSLSIRDEAFF.

For this clonotype: Compared with germline, one end of the junction differs, possibly owing to a read error. This chain joins TRBV27 and TRBJ2-4; a possible D gene is TRBD1 (6 bases). Germline V gene data show CDR1 as MNHEY and CDR2 as SMNVEV (reference sequence). The CDR3 runs 16 residues. The CDR3 loop reads CASSPSSGDKGNIQYF. DNA of the CDR3: TGTGCCAGCAGCCCTTCGAGTGGGGACAAGGGGAACATCCAGTACTTC.

The chain carries TRBV6-5 and TRBJ2-1; D is uncertain. The V gene lost 1 base and the J gene lost 0 bases, with 7 bases spanning the gap. This CDR3 has 15 residues. Looked up from germline, CDR1 is MNHEY and CDR2 is SVGAGI. CDR3 coding DNA: TGTGCCAGCAGTTACTGGCAGAGCTCCTACAATGAGCAGTTCTTC. Residues: CASSYWQSSYNEQFF.

The V gene is TRBV20-1, the J gene TRBJ2-4; tentatively, D is TRBD2 (6 bases). The CDR3 consists of 13 residues. Germline V gene sequence: CDR1 DFQATT, CDR2 SNEGSKA (reference sequence). The V and J ends lost 6 bases and 13 bases respectively, with 22 bases between them. CDR3 loop: CSAYNRDFNEQYF. Written as DNA, the CDR3 is TGCAGTGCATATAACCGGGACTTCAATGAGCAGTACTTC.

The chain links TRBV11-1 to TRBJ2-7; TRBD1 matches at 7 bases. Unmatched junction bases numbered 6, after V lost 4 bases and J lost 6 bases. The CDR3 totals 13 residues. Germline assignment: CDR1 SGHAT and CDR2 FQDESV (reference sequence). The CDR3 nucleotides are TGTGCCAGCAGCTGGAAGGGGGCGAGCGAGCAGTACTTC. Its translation is CASSWKGASEQYF.

As concerns this clonotype: Sequence at one end of the junction differs from germline and may be a read error. This rearrangement joins TRBV7-9 to TRBJ1-4, with D maybe TRBD1 (5 bases). The germline V gene has CDR1 SEHNR and CDR2 FQNEAQ (reference sequence). The CDR3 has 13 residues. The CDR3 is CTSTRLSGGSVFF. CDR3 coding DNA: TGTACCAGCACCCGGCTAAGCGGGGGTTCGGTGTTTTTT.

V gene TRBV11-2 combines with J gene TRBJ2-5, with D uncertain. Looked up from germline, CDR1 is SGHAT and CDR2 is FQNNGV. V dropped 5 bases and J dropped 5 bases, with 12 bases sitting between them. The CDR3 is 13 residues long. The CDR3 sequence: CASSPSPGETQYF. In nucleotides, the CDR3 is TGTGCCAGCAGCCCTTCGCCCGGGGAGACCCAGTACTTC. Full variable domain (remainder filled in from reference TRBV11-2 and TRBJ2-5): EAGVAQSPRYKIIEKRQSVAFWCNPISGHATLYWYQQILGQGPKLLIQFQNNGVVDDSQLPKDRFSAERLKGVDSTLKIQPAKLEDSAVYLCASSPSPGETQYFGPGTRLLVL.

In its sample, this clonotype was seen a few times. This chain connects TRBV5-1 to TRBJ1-1; no clear D gene. Deletions cut 2 bases from V and 9 bases from J, with 11 bases between. Germline V gene data show CDR1 as SGHRS and CDR2 as YFSETQ. CDR3 length equals 12 residues. The CDR3 loop is CASSFNTHQAFF. Here the CDR3 DNA reads TGCGCCAGCAGCTTTAATACGCACCAAGCTTTCTTT.

The V and J genes are TRBV4-1 and TRBJ1-1; D is uncertain. V was pared by 4 bases and J by 3 bases, with 15 bases between. The CDR3 spans 15 residues. Per germline, CDR1 MGHRA and CDR2 YSYEKL. CDR3: CASSPDPGWDTEAFF. The CDR3 DNA is TGCGCCAGCAGCCCCGATCCGGGGTGGGACACTGAAGCTTTCTTT.

Only a few counts were recorded for this clonotype. This chain joins TRBV6-2 or TRBV6-3 and TRBJ1-1; D ambiguous. The CDR3 covers 14 residues. Germline V gives CDR1 MNHEY, CDR2 SVGEGT. V was trimmed by 8 bases and J by 2 bases, leaving 15 bases between them. CDR3 nucleotide sequence: TGTGCCAGCCATAATCTCGTAACAAACACTGAAGCTTTCTTT. It yields the protein CASHNLVTNTEAFF.

This chain uses TRBV20-1 with TRBJ1-5; no reliable D call. The CDR3 has 14 residues. The V end was cut by 2 bases, the J end by 0 bases, with 8 bases between. The germline gives CDR1 DFQATT, CDR2 SNEGSKA (reference sequence). In DNA, the CDR3 is TGCAGTGCTAGACCGCCAGCTAGCAATCAGCCCCAGCATTTT. This sequence encodes CSARPPASNQPQHF.

This sequence joins TRBV7-2 and TRBJ2-5; 7 positions match TRBD1. The ends lost 3 bases at V and 5 bases at J; junction bases unmatched: 9. Germline CDR1 reads SGHTA; CDR2 reads FQGNSA. The CDR3 runs 15 residues. The CDR3 is CASSLWLGGGETQYF. In nucleotides, the CDR3 is TGTGCCAGCAGCTTGTGGTTAGGGGGCGGGGAGACCCAGTACTTC.

This clonotype turned up a few times. The genes are TRBV4-3 and TRBJ1-6, with D possibly TRBD1 on 5 matching bases. This CDR3 region has 15 residues. Germline assignment: CDR1 LGHNA and CDR2 YSLEER. V gave up 5 bases and J gave up 4 bases, with 12 bases separating them. In DNA form, the CDR3 reads TGCGCCAGCAGCAAAACAGGCGCGTATAATTCACCCCTCCACTTT. Translation: CASSKTGAYNSPLHF.

J is TRBJ2-3 and V is TRBV28, with TRBD2 identical over 7 bases. Looked up from germline, CDR1 is MDHEN and CDR2 is SYDVKM. This CDR3 region has 19 residues. V lost 6 bases, J lost 0 bases, and 18 bases stayed unmatched. The CDR3 sequence: CASSLPRASGSSSTDTQYF. The CDR3, as DNA: TGTGCCAGCAGCCTCCCGCGGGCTAGCGGTTCCTCTAGCACAGATACGCAGTATTTT.

This clonotype was seen only a few times. The chain is built from TRBV4-1 and TRBJ2-1; 10 bases are a match to TRBD2. CDR1 is MGHRA and CDR2 is YSYEKL in the germline V gene. The CDR3 extends over 20 amino acids. Trimming took 5 bases from V and 6 from J; bases not matched to a gene: 22. The CDR3 DNA sequence: TGCGCCAGCAGCGTCGCTGCAGCGGGGGGGCCTTTTCCCTTTTCCAATGAGCAGTTCTTC. This sequence encodes CASSVAAAGGPFPFSNEQFF.

J is TRBJ2-4 and V is TRBV10-3, with 8 bases identical to TRBD2. Per the germline V gene, CDR1 is ENHRY and CDR2 is SYGVKD. The length of the CDR3 is 14 residues. J lost 13 bases, V lost 9 bases, and 17 bases had no gene match. This chain's CDR3 is CAIRYSGNNNEQYF. Written as DNA, the CDR3 is TGTGCCATTAGGTATAGCGGGAACAACAATGAGCAGTACTTC.

The gene calls are TRBV11-3 and TRBJ2-5, with 9 bases identical to TRBD1. The better agreement between TRBJ2-7 and the DNA end casts doubt on the J call. Per the germline V gene, CDR1 is SGHNT and CDR2 is YENEEA. The CDR3 length is 15 residues. CDR3 region: CASSLEQGAAYEQYF. The CDR3 DNA follows: TGTGCCAGCAGCTTGGAACAGGGGGCCGCCTACGAGCAGTACTTC.

This clonotype came up a few times. The rearrangement links TRBV2 to TRBJ2-7; TRBD1 matches at 7 bases. Germline V lookup: CDR1 SNHLY, CDR2 FYNNEI. The ends lost 1 base at V and 3 bases at J; junction bases unmatched: 3. The CDR3 loop spans 14 amino acids. CDR3 sequence reads: CASSEETGSYEQYF. CDR3 in DNA: TGTGCCAGCAGTGAAGAGACAGGGAGCTACGAGCAGTACTTC. The complete variable domain, with remaining parts taken from reference TRBV2 and TRBJ2-7, reads EPEVTQTPSHQVTQMGQEVILRCVPISNHLYFYWYRQILGQKVEFLVSFYNNEISEKSEIFDDQFSVERPDGSNFTLKIRSTKLEDSAMYFCASSEETGSYEQYFGPGTRLTVT.

The chain links TRBV7-2 to TRBJ2-5; 9 bases agree with TRBD1. The CDR3 extends over 15 amino acids. CDR1 is SGHTA, CDR2 FQGNSA, per germline. The junction had 10 bases not matched to a gene; V was cut back by 6 bases and J by 5 bases. CDR3 sequence reads: CASSRLQGARETQYF. The CDR3 DNA reads as TGTGCCAGCAGTCGCCTACAGGGGGCTAGGGAGACCCAGTACTTC. The full variable domain, with the rest looked up from reference TRBV7-2 and TRBJ2-5, is GAGVSQSPSNKVTEKGKDVELRCDPISGHTALYWYRQSLGQGLEFLIYFQGNSAPDKSGLPSDRFSAERTGGSVSTLTIQRTQQEDSAVYLCASSRLQGARETQYFGPGTRLLVL.

This chain uses TRBV7-9 with TRBJ1-1; 9 bases line up with TRBD1. V was pared by 5 bases and J by 11 bases, with 6 bases of the junction left unmatched. Per germline, CDR1 SEHNR and CDR2 FQNEAQ (reference sequence). CDR3 length: 12 residues. The CDR3 DNA reads as TGTGCCAGCAGCCCGACAGGGGGTGAGGCTTTCTTT. Residues: CASSPTGGEAFF.

The V gene is TRBV7-2, the J gene TRBJ2-1; D is ambiguous. This CDR3 has 14 residues. Trimming took off 2 bases at V and 5 bases at J, with 10 bases between the two ends. Germline V gene data show CDR1 as SGHTA and CDR2 as FQGNSA. The CDR3 reads CASSLWPINNEQFF. The CDR3 DNA is TGTGCCAGCAGCTTATGGCCGATAAACAATGAGCAGTTCTTC.

Only one count was recorded for this clonotype. This chain links TRBV29-1 with TRBJ2-7; D is unclear. CDR1 and CDR2 (germline): SQVTM, ANQGSEA. The CDR3 is made up of 12 amino acids. V shed 1 base and J shed 0 bases, with 4 bases lying between them. CDR3 protein: CSVEGLSYEQYV. CDR3 in DNA: TGCAGCGTTGAAGGGCTCTCCTACGAGCAGTACGTC.

The chain combines TRBV7-2 with TRBJ2-7, with D perhaps matching TRBD1 (6 bases). Germline CDR1 and CDR2: SGHTA and FQGNSA. Trimming pared 5 bases from V and 6 bases from J, leaving 11 bases between. The CDR3 has 12 residues. CDR3 region: CASSEIRGEQYF. The CDR3 DNA follows: TGTGCCAGCAGCGAAATCAGGGGCGAGCAGTACTTC.

This chain connects TRBV27 to TRBJ1-5; TRBD1 matches at 7 bases. CDR3 length: 16 residues. Germline V gene lookup returns CDR1 MNHEY and CDR2 SMNVEV (reference sequence). V was clipped by 6 bases and J by 3 bases; unmatched bases: 11. For the CDR3, the DNA is TGTGCCAGCAGCGACTTGGCCGGGACAGTCAATCAGCCCCAGCATTTT. It translates to CASSDLAGTVNQPQHF.

This chain uses TRBV15 with TRBJ2-5; maybe TRBD1 (6 bases). The CDR3 totals 13 residues. CDR1 and CDR2 (germline): LNHNV, YYDKDF (reference sequence). The V end lost 3 bases, the J end lost 3 bases, and 8 bases lay between the germline ends. The CDR3 DNA reads TGTGCCACCAGCAGCTGGGACAAAGAGACCCAGTACTTC. Translating gives CATSSWDKETQYF.

The chain has TRBV6-1 and TRBJ2-2, with TRBD1 matching over 7 bases. The V gene end was trimmed by 6 bases and the J gene end by 7 bases; junction bases not matched to a gene: 5. Germline V lookup: CDR1 MNHNS, CDR2 SASEGT. CDR3 length: 13 amino acids. The CDR3 is CASRDRSHGELFF. As DNA, the CDR3 is TGTGCCAGCAGGGACAGGTCACACGGGGAGCTGTTTTTT.

J is TRBJ2-5 and V is TRBV7-2; 8 bases fit TRBD1. This CDR3 has 17 residues. Germline loops: CDR1 SGHTA, CDR2 FQGNSA. Unmatched junction bases numbered 13, after V lost 1 base and J lost 6 bases. CDR3 region: CASSLGGSGRGRKTQYF. The CDR3 nucleotides are TGTGCCAGCAGCTTAGGGGGATCTGGCAGGGGGCGAAAGACCCAGTACTTC.

This clonotype was seen more than once but under ten times. This chain connects TRBV12-3 or TRBV12-4 to TRBJ2-5, with D unresolved. The CDR3 runs 12 residues. V lost 8 bases and J 3 bases, leaving 10 bases between the germline ends. The CDR3 reads CASGPGEETQYF. The CDR3 DNA is TGTGCCAGCGGTCCCGGCGAAGAGACCCAGTACTTC.

There are a few counts of this clonotype. The V gene is TRBV12-3 or TRBV12-4, the J gene TRBJ1-2, with a possible D match to TRBD1 (5 bases). There are 14 residues in the CDR3. Trimming stripped 3 bases from V and 4 bases from J, with 12 bases between. DNA for the CDR3: TGTGCCAGCAGTTTCAGGAGGGGTGGCTATGGCTACACCTTC. Translation gives CASSFRRGGYGYTF.

V is TRBV5-1 and J is TRBJ2-7; unclear D gene. The length of the CDR3 is 15 residues. V was shortened by 1 base and J by 2 bases, with 13 bases between the two germline ends. Germline lookup yields CDR1 SGHRS and CDR2 YFSETQ. The CDR3 loop reads CASSLSASSPYEQYF. CDR3 sequence (DNA): TGCGCCAGCAGCTTGTCTGCCTCCTCCCCCTACGAGCAGTACTTC.